This entry lists 9 T cell receptor beta chains sequenced from one sample in a study of blood T cells in healthy people across ages. Through a sample-barcoded 5' primer and a J-beta primer mix, a second PCR was run for about 6 to 12 cycles. MiXCR was run by TCRdb on the 5' RACE reads, yielding one entry per CDR3 protein. In the table there are approximately 850,000 distinct CDR3 sequences, around 42% of which are singletons. What was sequenced was blood. The receptors stem from a man aged 55 to 70 in good health.

This chain connects TRBV29-1 to TRBJ2-7; TRBD1 aligns across 11 bases. CDR3 size: 16 residues. The V gene's germline CDR1 is SQVTM and CDR2 ANQGSEA. The junction had 8 bases not matched to a gene; V was cut back by 1 base and J by 3 bases. CDR3 amino acids: CSVEGGTGGAYYEQYV. Here the CDR3 DNA reads TGCAGCGTTGAAGGGGGGACAGGGGGAGCCTACTACGAGCAGTACGTC.

This clonotype was recorded once. This chain links TRBV20-1 with TRBJ1-5, with TRBD1 matching over 7 bases. The junction had 7 bases not matched to a gene; V was cut back by 1 base and J by 7 bases. CDR3 length: 14 residues. Germline-derived CDR1 and CDR2 are DFQATT and SNEGSKA (reference sequence). CDR3 protein: CSARAGGHQQPQHF. The CDR3 DNA reads TGCAGTGCTAGAGCAGGGGGTCACCAGCAGCCCCAGCATTTT.

The table lists this clonotype with a few counts. The rearrangement links TRBV9 to TRBJ2-6; no reliable D call. V was shortened by 3 bases and J by 2 bases, with 9 bases between the two germline ends. This CDR3 is built from 15 residues. CDR1 and CDR2 (germline): SGDLS, YYNGEE. Written as DNA, the CDR3 is TGTGCCAGCAGCGCCGCATCCCCTGGGGCCAACGTCCTGACTTTC. Its translation is CASSAASPGANVLTF.

This clonotype has only a few counts. The CDR3 here is CASSQGSRFTDTQYF. The CDR3 DNA is TGCGCCAGCAGCCAAGGGTCTAGGTTTACAGATACGCAGTATTTT. J is TRBJ2-3 and V is TRBV4-3; no definite D call. Trimming took off 1 base at V and 3 bases at J, with 11 bases between the two ends. Germline CDR1 LGHNA, CDR2 YSLEER. This CDR3 spans 15 amino acids.

About this clonotype: Just one base apart from a much larger clone, this may be a read error. The V call is TRBV20-1, the J call TRBJ2-5; TRBD1 aligns across 7 bases. The assigned J gene may be wrong: the sequence end matches TRBJ2-4 better. The CDR3 totals 12 residues. The germline V gene encodes CDR1 DFQATT and CDR2 SNEGSKA (reference sequence). This chain's CDR3 is CSTRRQGNIQYF. The DNA of the CDR3 is TGCAGTACTAGACGACAGGGAAACATTCAGTACTTC.

V usage is TRBV6-2 or TRBV6-3 and J usage is TRBJ2-5; 8 nucleotides match TRBD2. Trimming cost V 5 bases and J 2 bases; bases outside gene matches: 7. Germline-derived CDR1 and CDR2 are MNHEY and SVGEGT. This CDR3 contains 15 residues. Here the CDR3 reads CASSGAGDLQETQYF. The CDR3 DNA reads TGTGCCAGCAGTGGAGCGGGGGATCTACAAGAGACCCAGTACTTC.

This clonotype was picked up a small number of times. The rearrangement joins TRBV11-2 to TRBJ2-5, with TRBD2 identical over 9 bases. With the DNA end fitting TRBJ2-7 better, the J assignment may be wrong. This CDR3 is built from 16 residues. Per the germline V gene, CDR1 is SGHAT and CDR2 is FQNNGV. CDR3 sequence reads: CASSFPQRGADYEQYF. DNA for the CDR3: TGTGCCAGCAGCTTCCCCCAGCGGGGGGCGGACTACGAGCAGTACTTC.

The chain uses TRBV7-9 and TRBJ2-5, with 7 positions matching TRBD2. The J call is doubtful: the DNA matches TRBJ2-7 better. The CDR3 totals 13 residues. Germline assignment: CDR1 SEHNR and CDR2 FQNEAQ (reference sequence). As DNA, the CDR3 is TGTGCCAGCAGCCTCCTGGCGGGGGACGAGCAGTACTTC. This gives the protein CASSLLAGDEQYF.

This chain connects TRBV7-2 to TRBJ2-7; D uncertain. V was pared by 3 bases and J by 0 bases, with 18 bases between. This CDR3 is built from 17 residues. Looked up from germline, CDR1 is SGHTA and CDR2 is FQGNSA. The CDR3 spells CASSFPFRLGSSYEQYF. The CDR3 coding sequence is TGTGCCAGCAGCTTCCCTTTTAGGCTGGGCAGCTCCTACGAGCAGTACTTC.